This TCR beta chain was sequenced for a study of cytomegalovirus exposure and HLA in healthy donors. PCR was performed using 60 Vbeta and 13 Jbeta primers. Sequenced by immunoSEQ multiplex PCR; TCRdb stores in-frame clones only, minus some. Here the sample spans over 100,000 clones, 82% being singletons. Details on this clone: The antigen is unknown.

Regarding the study as a whole: TCR beta chain V- and J-gene trimming was linked, in a later analysis, to a missense variant in DCLRE1C. Cytomegalovirus-associated TCR beta chains were listed, numbering roughly 150.

The CDR3 totals 19 residues. V lost 1 base, J lost 7 bases, and 26 bases lay in between. From germline, CDR1 is SGHVS and CDR2 FQNEAQ. The V call is TRBV7-8, the J call TRBJ2-1; perhaps TRBD1 as D (7 bases). Input material: PBMCs. This receptor was identified in a man younger than 45 in good health and CMV-seropositive. CDR3 bases: TGTGCCAGCAGCTTAGGACAGGGTTGGCGAAGAACCGGGGGAAATGAGCAGTTCTTC. Its protein is CASSLGQGWRRTGGNEQFF.